The 21 T cell receptor beta chains listed next were all sequenced from one sample in a study of cytomegalovirus exposure and HLA in healthy donors. The PCR was carried out with 60 Vbeta primers and 13 Jbeta primers. Method: immunoSEQ multiplex PCR; TCRdb's copy keeps in-frame clones and lacks some. The sample has approximately 100,000 clones, around 9.6% seen once. Sequencing was done on a sample of PBMCs. All receptors derive from a man aged 50 or older in good health and CMV-seropositive.

On this clone: The final CDR3 position lacks the conserved phenylalanine or tryptophan, pointing to a likely read error. The chain carries TRBV19 and TRBJ2-7; 7 nucleotides line up with TRBD1. The CDR3 consists of 14 residues. Germline CDR1 and CDR2: LNHDA and SQIVND (reference sequence). Trimming at V came to 7 bases and at J to 6 bases, leaving 12 bases not matched to a gene. This CDR3 reads CASTTGTVPVEQYL. The DNA for the CDR3 is TGTGCCAGTACTACTGGGACAGTTCCGGTCGAGCAGTACCTC.

V usage is TRBV29-1 and J usage is TRBJ2-1; TRBD2 matches at 14 bases. The CDR3 is 15 residues long. The V gene end was trimmed by 0 bases and the J gene end by 7 bases; junction bases not matched to a gene: 2. Per germline, CDR1 SQVTM and CDR2 ANQGSEA. Here the CDR3 reads CSVEDRTSGRNEQFF. For the CDR3, the DNA is TGCAGCGTTGAAGACCGGACTAGCGGGAGGAATGAGCAGTTCTTC.

There are a few counts of this clone. The CDR3 DNA follows: TGTGCCAGCAGCTTGGTCGTGGAGACCTACGAGCAGTACTTC. This gives the protein CASSLVVETYEQYF. This chain links TRBV5-6 with TRBJ2-7, with unresolved D. The V gene's germline CDR1 is SGHDT and CDR2 YYEEEE. The CDR3 is made up of 14 amino acids. The germline V and J ends were trimmed by 0 bases and 2 bases, with 9 bases remaining between them.

DNA for the CDR3: TGTGCCAGCAGCTTCGGGACTGACGAATCCCTCCACTTT. Residues: CASSFGTDESLHF. The V and J genes are TRBV5-6 and TRBJ1-6, with D possibly matching TRBD1 (5 bases). Germline CDR1 and CDR2: SGHDT and YYEEEE. The CDR3 is made up of 13 amino acids. Trimming shortened V by 2 bases and J by 14 bases, and 14 bases separated the two germline ends.

The table lists this clone with a few counts. V and J are TRBV11-2 and TRBJ1-1; 8 bases are a match to TRBD1. The CDR3 extends over 16 amino acids. V gave up 5 bases and J gave up 0 bases; unmatched junction bases: 8. The V gene's germline CDR1 is SGHAT and CDR2 FQNNGV. In DNA, the CDR3 is TGTGCCAGCAGCCCCCGGACAGGGCCAATGAACACTGAAGCTTTCTTT. It specifies CASSPRTGPMNTEAFF.

V usage is TRBV2 and J usage is TRBJ2-7, with D possibly being TRBD1 (6 bases). Trimming left V 4 bases short and J 6 bases short, with 10 bases between. Per germline, CDR1 SNHLY and CDR2 FYNNEI. This CDR3 is built from 12 residues. The CDR3: CASSGHRAEQYF. In DNA, the CDR3 is TGTGCCAGCAGTGGCCACAGGGCCGAGCAGTACTTC.

This clone occurred many times. V and J are TRBV10-1 and TRBJ1-5; 8 nucleotides match TRBD1. The V segment lost 6 bases and the J segment 6 bases; nucleotides outside the gene matches: 10. The CDR3 contains 15 residues. The germline CDR1 and CDR2 sequences are WNHNN and SYGVQD (reference sequence). In nucleotides, the CDR3 is TGCGCCAGCAGGCTCAGGGGGCATTGTGGTCAGCCCCAGCATTTT. Amino acid sequence: CASRLRGHCGQPQHF.

This clone was counted between two and nine times. Additional DNA sequences in this sample encode the identical CDR3. CDR3 amino acids: CASSWIAGKNIQYF. The CDR3 coding sequence is TGTGCCAGCAGCTGGATAGCTGGCAAAAACATTCAGTACTTC. The chain is built from TRBV13 and TRBJ2-4; no firm D call. Germline assignment: CDR1 PRHDT and CDR2 FYEKMQ (reference sequence). This CDR3 contains 14 residues. Trimming pared 4 bases from V and 3 bases from J, leaving 10 bases between.

The chain is built from TRBV5-1 and TRBJ1-1; no definite D call. This CDR3 spans 14 amino acids. Germline lookup yields CDR1 SGHRS and CDR2 YFSETQ. V lost 4 bases and J 4 bases, leaving 14 bases between the germline ends. CDR3 sequence reads: CASSPRVEGTEAFF. CDR3 sequence (DNA): TGCGCCAGCAGCCCGAGGGTCGAGGGCACTGAAGCTTTCTTT.

Of note for this clone: The sample holds other DNA sequences that translate to the same CDR3. The chain carries TRBV30 and TRBJ1-1, with 8 bases lining up with TRBD1. The germline gives CDR1 GTSNPN, CDR2 SVGIG (reference sequence). J was trimmed by 0 bases and V by 0 bases; bases with no gene match: 3. The CDR3 totals 15 residues. In nucleotides, the CDR3 is TGTGCCTGGAGTGTACGGGACAGGCTGAACACTGAAGCTTTCTTT. It codes for CAWSVRDRLNTEAFF. Looking up the rest from reference TRBV30 and TRBJ1-1 gives the full variable domain: SQTIHQWPATLVQPVGSPLSLECTVEGTSNPNLYWYRQAAGRGLQLLFYSVGIGQISSEVPQNLSASRPQDRQFILSSKKLLLSDSGFYLCAWSVRDRLNTEAFFGQGTRLTVV.

This clone was seen ten or more times. J is TRBJ2-7 and V is TRBV5-1; 10 bases are shared with TRBD2. The CDR3 spans 14 residues. V lost 1 base to trimming and J lost 2 bases; unmatched junction nucleotides: 0. Germline V gene data show CDR1 as SGHRS and CDR2 as YFSETQ. As DNA, the CDR3 is TGCGCCAGCAGCTTGACTAGCGGGGCCTACGAGCAGTACTTC. As protein: CASSLTSGAYEQYF.

The chain recombines TRBV15 with TRBJ1-5, with D possibly TRBD1 on 6 matching bases. CDR1 and CDR2 from the germline V gene are LNHNV and YYDKDF (reference sequence). This CDR3 has 13 amino acids. V gave up 3 bases and J gave up 5 bases, with 8 bases separating them. In DNA form, the CDR3 reads TGTGCCACCAGCAGGAACAGGGATCAGCCCCAGCATTTT. This codes for CATSRNRDQPQHF.

A few counts support this clone. This sequence joins TRBV15 and TRBJ2-1; 7 bases align to TRBD1. The V gene end was trimmed by 0 bases and the J gene end by 15 bases; junction bases not matched to a gene: 8. The CDR3 extends over 13 amino acids. In germline, CDR1 is LNHNV, CDR2 YYDKDF (reference sequence). The CDR3, as DNA: TGTGCCACCAGCAGAGATACGACAGGGACGTTGTTCTTC. As protein: CATSRDTTGTLFF.

This clone showed up just a few times. The CDR3 bases are TGTGCCAGCAGTGAAAGGGGGCAGTACTCCTATAATTCACCCCTCCACTTT. Encoded protein: CASSERGQYSYNSPLHF. The chain links TRBV6-1 to TRBJ1-6; 7 nucleotides align to TRBD1. The CDR3 length is 17 residues. The germline V gene encodes CDR1 MNHNS and CDR2 SASEGT. V was clipped by 2 bases and J by 0 bases; unmatched bases: 4.

The rearrangement joins TRBV27 to TRBJ2-5; 7 bases match TRBD2. J gave up 4 bases and V 4 bases, and 6 bases lay outside the gene matches. Per the germline V gene, CDR1 is MNHEY and CDR2 is SMNVEV (reference sequence). The CDR3 sequence is 14 residues long. DNA of the CDR3: TGTGCCAGCAGTTACAGCGGGAACGGAGAGACCCAGTACTTC. Amino acid sequence: CASSYSGNGETQYF.

This clone was counted a few times. V gene TRBV5-6 combines with J gene TRBJ2-1, with 9 bases identical to TRBD2. The trim removed 0 bases at V and 3 bases at J, leaving 4 bases unmatched. The CDR3 sequence is 16 residues long. Germline-derived CDR1 and CDR2 are SGHDT and YYEEEE. CDR3 amino acids: CASSLVLAGYYNEQFF. The DNA of the CDR3 is TGTGCCAGCAGCTTGGTGCTAGCGGGATACTACAATGAGCAGTTCTTC. The entire variable domain, with the rest obtained from reference TRBV5-6 and TRBJ2-1, is as follows: DAGVTQSPTHLIKTRGQQVTLRCSPKSGHDTVSWYQQALGQGPQFIFQYYEEEERQRGNFPDRFSGHQFPNYSSELNVNALLLGDSALYLCASSLVLAGYYNEQFFGPGTRLTVL.

This clone was recorded a few times. This sequence joins TRBV29-1 and TRBJ1-2; 9 nucleotides align to TRBD1. CDR3 length: 12 residues. CDR1 is SQVTM, CDR2 ANQGSEA, per germline. V was pared by 8 bases and J by 8 bases, with 9 bases of the junction left unmatched. In nucleotides, the CDR3 is TGCAGCACGAGACAGGGGGTTGGAGGCTACACCTTC. It translates to CSTRQGVGGYTF.

The chain's CDR3 is CASSTTGVEFF. The CDR3 DNA reads TGTGCCAGCAGTACGACAGGGGTTGAGTTCTTC. The rearrangement uses TRBV28 and TRBJ2-1; 8 nucleotides match TRBD1. The CDR3 runs 11 residues. V lost 5 bases, J lost 14 bases, and 5 bases stayed unmatched. Germline values: CDR1 MDHEN, CDR2 SYDVKM.

This clone has only a few counts. The chain recombines TRBV30 with TRBJ2-2; possible D gene TRBD2, 5 bases. Trimming left V 6 bases short and J 0 bases short, with 11 bases between. The germline V gene has CDR1 GTSNPN and CDR2 SVGIG (reference sequence). The CDR3 spans 14 residues. The CDR3 DNA reads TGTGCCTGCCGGACTGCCGCGAACACCGGGGAGCTGTTTTTT. Residues: CACRTAANTGELFF.

The V and J genes are TRBV29-1 and TRBJ1-2; no clear D. The CDR3 runs 13 residues. The germline V and J ends were trimmed by 4 bases and 8 bases, with 17 bases remaining between them. The germline CDR1 and CDR2 sequences are SQVTM and ANQGSEA. This CDR3 reads CSVVASGRGGYTF. Written as DNA, the CDR3 is TGCAGCGTTGTTGCCAGCGGTCGTGGAGGCTACACCTTC.

This CDR3 reads CASSDFSGSMYEQFF. In DNA form, the CDR3 reads TGTGCCAGCAGTGACTTTAGCGGGAGTATGTATGAGCAGTTCTTC. V usage is TRBV6-4 and J usage is TRBJ2-1, with TRBD2 matching 9 bases. This CDR3 has 15 amino acids. The V gene end was trimmed by 1 base and the J gene end by 8 bases; junction bases not matched to a gene: 6. Per the germline V gene, CDR1 is MRHNA and CDR2 is SNTAGT.